One sample yielded the 14 T cell receptor beta chains listed below, sequenced in a study of response to subunit inactivated influenza vaccine. TCRdb used MiXCR to reprocess the RT-PCR reads, holding one entry per CDR3 protein. The sample shows under 750,000 distinct CDR3 sequences, 12% of them seen only once. The source was PBMCs from blood, collected on the day of vaccination. The receptors derive from a man over 45 who received an inactivated influenza vaccine.

This clonotype was seen a few times. The chain recombines TRBV3-1 with TRBJ2-4, with 13 bases fitting TRBD2. Germline CDR1 is LGHDT and CDR2 is YNNKEL (reference sequence). J was trimmed by 13 bases and V by 6 bases; bases with no gene match: 3. The CDR3 length is 12 residues. CDR3 residues: CASRLAGGVQYF. DNA for the CDR3: TGTGCCAGCAGACTAGCGGGAGGGGTCCAGTACTTC.

V and J are TRBV7-6 and TRBJ2-1; D ambiguous. The V gene lost 4 bases and the J gene lost 5 bases, with 12 bases spanning the gap. The germline gives CDR1 SGHVS, CDR2 FNYEAQ. The CDR3 covers 14 residues. The CDR3 coding sequence is TGTGCCAGCAGCTCCAGCAAACTACACAATGAGCAGTTCTTC. This translates into CASSSSKLHNEQFF.

In its sample, this clonotype was seen a few times. The CDR3 sequence: CASSETGSGGYTF. CDR3 sequence (DNA): TGTGCCAGCAGCGAGACAGGGTCAGGCGGCTACACCTTC. The rearrangement uses TRBV7-9 and TRBJ1-2; 7 nucleotides agree with TRBD1. Germline trimming cut 5 bases from V and 8 bases from J; bases unmatched to any gene: 8. Germline lookup yields CDR1 SEHNR and CDR2 FQNEAQ (reference sequence). The CDR3 totals 13 residues.

The chain links TRBV5-1 to TRBJ2-7, with D uncertain. Trimming pared 2 bases from V and 1 base from J, leaving 10 bases between. Germline V lookup: CDR1 SGHRS, CDR2 YFSETQ. The CDR3 runs to 14 residues. CDR3 region: CASSFQAVSYEQYF. The CDR3 nucleotides read TGCGCCAGCAGCTTTCAGGCGGTTTCCTACGAGCAGTACTTC.

This clonotype came up a few times. This chain joins TRBV6-1 and TRBJ2-7; tentatively, D is TRBD1 (6 bases). V was trimmed by 7 bases and J by 3 bases, leaving 19 bases between them. This CDR3 is built from 15 residues. The V gene's germline CDR1 is MNHNS and CDR2 SASEGT. The CDR3: CASTGFPDRGYEQYF. In DNA, the CDR3 is TGTGCCAGCACCGGCTTCCCGGACAGAGGCTACGAGCAGTACTTC.

The V call is TRBV5-1, the J call TRBJ2-5; 10 bases align to TRBD2. The ends lost 0 bases at V and 4 bases at J; junction bases unmatched: 12. This CDR3 has 18 residues. Germline assignment: CDR1 SGHRS and CDR2 YFSETQ. CDR3 residues: CASSLGGASGSSLETQYF. CDR3 in DNA: TGCGCCAGCAGCTTGGGAGGGGCTAGCGGGAGTTCGTTAGAGACCCAGTACTTC. The complete variable domain, with remaining parts taken from reference TRBV5-1 and TRBJ2-5, reads KAGVTQTPRYLIKTRGQQVTLSCSPISGHRSVSWYQQTPGQGLQFLFEYFSETQRNKGNFPGRFSGRQFSNSRSEMNVSTLELGDSALYLCASSLGGASGSSLETQYFGPGTRLLVL.

This clonotype appeared a few times. The chain carries TRBV20-1 and TRBJ2-1, with D tentatively TRBD2 (5 bases). Germline V CDR1 and CDR2: DFQATT, SNEGSKA (reference sequence). Trimming shortened V by 5 bases and J by 6 bases, and 17 bases separated the two germline ends. This CDR3 region has 14 residues. DNA of the CDR3: TGCAGTGCTCGGGCGCTAGGTCTAGCCAATGAGCAGTTCTTC. It yields the protein CSARALGLANEQFF.

This rearrangement joins TRBV11-2 to TRBJ1-1; maybe TRBD1 (6 bases). The CDR3 has 13 amino acids. V was pared by 3 bases and J by 5 bases, with 10 bases between. Germline V gene data show CDR1 as SGHAT and CDR2 as FQNNGV. CDR3 DNA: TGTGCCAGCAGCTTTTGGGGGGCGACTGAAGCTTTCTTT. Its translation is CASSFWGATEAFF.

This clonotype has only a few counts. CDR3 in amino acids: CASSFNKGSYNEQFF. The DNA for the CDR3 is TGTGCCAGCAGCTTCAACAAGGGCTCCTACAATGAGCAGTTCTTC. The chain couples TRBV5-5 to TRBJ2-1; D uncertain. The germline CDR1 and CDR2 sequences are SGHKS and YYEKEE (reference sequence). Trimming took off 2 bases at V and 0 bases at J, with 9 bases between the two ends. The CDR3 is made up of 15 amino acids.

This clonotype has only a few counts. This chain uses TRBV21-1 with TRBJ2-7; TRBD1, the D gene given by the table, was not confirmed from the DNA. TRBV21-1 represents a pseudogene. CDR3 length: 16 amino acids. The CDR3 is CASSKGSGGARREQYF. The CDR3 DNA is TGTGCCAGCAGCAAAGGGTCGGGGGGCGCAAGGAGAGAGCAGTACTTC.

V is TRBV6-2 or TRBV6-3 and J is TRBJ2-4; either TRBD1 or TRBD2 may supply D (5 bases each). Germline V gene lookup returns CDR1 MNHEY and CDR2 SVGEGT. The length of the CDR3 is 13 residues. Between the trimmed V and J ends, which lost 4 bases and 5 bases, there was a span of 9 bases. This CDR3 is CASSFGAQNIQYF. DNA for the CDR3: TGTGCCAGCAGTTTCGGGGCTCAAAACATTCAGTACTTC.

The chain uses TRBV4-2 and TRBJ2-3; 12 bases map to TRBD2. This CDR3 contains 16 residues. V was clipped by 1 base and J by 4 bases; unmatched bases: 3. CDR1 and CDR2 from the germline V gene are LGHNA and YNFKEQ. CDR3 DNA sequence: TGTGCCAGCAGCCAAGGACTAGCGGGAGTTGCAGATACGCAGTATTTT. Amino acids: CASSQGLAGVADTQYF.

This clonotype was seen only a few times. This chain joins TRBV28 and TRBJ2-1, with 11 bases lining up with TRBD1. The germline V gene encodes CDR1 MDHEN and CDR2 SYDVKM. Losses at the gene ends were 5 bases for V and 15 bases for J; bases not matched to a gene: 15. The CDR3 contains 15 residues. Here the CDR3 DNA reads TGTGCCAGCAGTCCCCGACAGGGACAGGGGGTCCCCAGGTTCTTC. Protein product: CASSPRQGQGVPRFF.

This clonotype was seen only a few times. The V call is TRBV7-9, the J call TRBJ2-2, with TRBD1 matching 8 bases. V was pared by 4 bases and J by 0 bases, with 7 bases of the junction left unmatched. Germline V gene lookup returns CDR1 SEHNR and CDR2 FQNEAQ (reference sequence). CDR3 length equals 17 residues. The CDR3 region is CASSSSRTGPNTGELFF. The CDR3 bases are TGTGCCAGCAGCTCGTCACGGACAGGGCCGAACACCGGGGAGCTGTTTTTT.